This passage covers 27 T cell receptor beta chains from one sample sequenced in a study of post-analysis software for immune sequencing data. Their specific antigens are unknown. Whole-study findings and limits: About 5 TRBV segments appeared more often in patients than in controls, and TRBV5-6, TRBV5-1 and TRBV20-1 were among these.

TCR beta cDNA libraries had unique molecular identifiers. Using its own MiXCR run on the PCR reads, TCRdb lists one record per CDR3 protein. The sample shows hundreds of thousands of distinct CDR3 sequences, 53% of them seen only once. Input material: blood. The receptors originated from a girl aged 5 to 17 with multiple sclerosis.

About this clonotype itself: The junction departs from germline at one end; a sequencing error may be responsible. The chain links TRBV5-1 to TRBJ1-4, with D tentatively TRBD1 (5 bases). Germline CDR1 reads SGHRS; CDR2 reads YFSETQ. CDR3 size: 15 residues. DNA of the CDR3: TGCGCCAGCAGCCCCACCAGGGCAACTAATGAAAAACGGTTTTTT. Translation gives CASSPTRATNEKRFF.

This sequence joins TRBV5-1 and TRBJ2-7; D may match TRBD1 or TRBD2 (5 bases each). The CDR3 has 15 amino acids. The V gene lost 3 bases and the J gene lost 2 bases, with 15 bases spanning the gap. Germline CDR1 and CDR2: SGHRS and YFSETQ. The CDR3 reads CASSSGAADTYEQYF. The CDR3 coding sequence is TGCGCCAGCAGCTCCGGGGCAGCCGACACCTACGAGCAGTACTTC.

This rearrangement joins TRBV29-1 to TRBJ2-5, with a tentative D call TRBD1 (5 bases). The CDR3 runs to 13 residues. Trimming removed 5 bases at V and 1 base at J, with 11 bases between. Per germline, CDR1 SQVTM and CDR2 ANQGSEA. CDR3 nucleotides: TGCAGCGTTTTAAACAGGACCCAAGAGACCCAGTACTTC. It is translated as CSVLNRTQETQYF.

The chain recombines TRBV12-3 or TRBV12-4 with TRBJ1-1; 8 positions agree with TRBD1. The CDR3 is 12 residues long. V lost 8 bases and J lost 8; bases outside the gene matches: 7. Here the CDR3 reads CASRRQGTEAFF. The DNA for the CDR3 is TGTGCCAGCCGCAGACAGGGGACCGAAGCTTTCTTT.

This clonotype came up a few times. The chain uses TRBV12-3 or TRBV12-4 and TRBJ2-7, with D possibly being TRBD1 or TRBD2 (5 bases each). Trimming stripped 6 bases from V and 0 bases from J, with 12 bases between. This CDR3 spans 14 amino acids. CDR3 protein: CASRPRDASYEQYF. CDR3 bases: TGTGCCAGCAGACCTAGGGACGCCTCCTACGAGCAGTACTTC.

The gene calls are TRBV10-3 and TRBJ2-2; D call uncertain. V lost 3 bases and J 4 bases, leaving 15 bases between the germline ends. CDR1 and CDR2 (germline): ENHRY, SYGVKD. There are 16 residues in the CDR3. The CDR3 sequence: CAISDAVIRATGELFF. The CDR3 DNA reads as TGTGCCATCAGTGATGCGGTGATACGGGCCACCGGGGAGCTGTTTTTT.

This chain joins TRBV12-5 and TRBJ2-7; possible D gene TRBD1, 6 bases. Trimming removed 1 base at V and 0 bases at J, with 16 bases between. The germline V gene encodes CDR1 LGHNT and CDR2 FRNRAP. The CDR3 contains 17 residues. CDR3 coding DNA: TGTGCTAGTGGTTTGGGACCTAGACAGGCTAGCTCCTACGAGCAGTACTTC. It yields the protein CASGLGPRQASSYEQYF.

This clonotype was found a few times. The gene calls are TRBV20-1 and TRBJ2-1; D is unresolved. Trimming shortened V by 3 bases and J by 9 bases, and 9 bases separated the two germline ends. Germline CDR1 is DFQATT and CDR2 is SNEGSKA (reference sequence). This CDR3 is 11 amino acids long. The CDR3 DNA follows: TGCAGTGCTAGCCTGGATTCTGAGCAGTTCTTC. Its protein is CSASLDSEQFF.

The chain couples TRBV12-3 or TRBV12-4 to TRBJ2-1; either TRBD1 or TRBD2 may fit D (6 bases each). This CDR3 contains 16 residues. Trimming shortened V by 2 bases and J by 7 bases, and 18 bases separated the two germline ends. DNA for the CDR3: TGTGCCAGCAGTTTATATGGGGGGCCCCCTGGAAATGAGCAGTTCTTC. It specifies CASSLYGGPPGNEQFF.

Only a few counts were recorded for this clonotype. J is TRBJ1-6 and V is TRBV5-1, with TRBD1 as a possible D gene (5 bases). The CDR3 length is 15 residues. Germline V gene lookup returns CDR1 SGHRS and CDR2 YFSETQ. The germline V and J ends were trimmed by 1 base and 7 bases, with 12 bases remaining between them. In nucleotides, the CDR3 is TGCGCCAGCAGCTTGACCCGGGACGGAAATTCACCCCTCCACTTT. As protein: CASSLTRDGNSPLHF.

The chain joins TRBV5-1 to TRBJ2-3, with 14 positions matching TRBD2. The length of the CDR3 is 17 residues. Germline CDR1 reads SGHRS; CDR2 reads YFSETQ. V lost 5 bases, J lost 4 bases, and 9 bases stayed unmatched. Here the CDR3 DNA reads TGCGCCAGCAGTCCCGGGACTAGCGGGAGTGTCGCAGATACGCAGTATTTT. Protein: CASSPGTSGSVADTQYF.

The genes are TRBV9 and TRBJ2-3; the D gene could be TRBD1 or TRBD2 (5 bases each). This CDR3 is built from 15 residues. Germline values: CDR1 SGDLS, CDR2 YYNGEE. V lost 5 bases to trimming and J lost 4 bases, with 17 bases between them. CDR3 region: CASRSGRRTPDTQYF. Here the CDR3 DNA reads TGTGCCAGCAGGTCGGGACGGAGAACGCCAGATACGCAGTATTTT.

V usage is TRBV20-1 and J usage is TRBJ2-7; the D gene could be TRBD1 or TRBD2 (5 bases each). CDR1 and CDR2 (germline): DFQATT, SNEGSKA (reference sequence). This CDR3 has 15 amino acids. Trimming took 4 bases from V and 0 from J, leaving 16 bases between them. CDR3 nucleotide sequence: TGCAGTGCTATAACCGGGACGCTCAGCTCCTACGAGCAGTACTTC. Residues: CSAITGTLSSYEQYF.

V and J are TRBV20-1 and TRBJ2-5, with a weak D call TRBD1 (6 bases). V was pared by 5 bases and J by 5 bases, with 24 bases between. The CDR3 loop spans 16 amino acids. CDR1 and CDR2 from the germline V gene are DFQATT and SNEGSKA (reference sequence). CDR3 loop: CSALPLDWGQRETQYF. DNA of the CDR3: TGCAGTGCTCTCCCCTTGGACTGGGGGCAGAGGGAGACCCAGTACTTC.

Remarks on this clonotype: Mismatch with germline at one junction end may stem from a read error. V gene TRBV29-1 combines with J gene TRBJ1-1; 7 bases map to TRBD1. CDR3 length: 17 amino acids. The germline CDR1 and CDR2 sequences are SQVTM and ANQGSEA. The CDR3 nucleotides read TGCAGCGTTGGGCCCCAGAGGGGGCGACAGGGCAACACTGCAGCTTTCTTT. Protein sequence: CSVGPQRGRQGNTAAFF.

V and J are TRBV3-1 and TRBJ2-3; 8 nucleotides match TRBD1. This CDR3 is built from 14 residues. The germline CDR1 and CDR2 sequences are LGHDT and YNNKEL (reference sequence). Trimming removed 3 bases from V and 4 bases from J; junction bases left unmatched: 3. The CDR3 loop reads CASSQRQGPDTQYF. In nucleotides, the CDR3 is TGTGCCAGCAGCCAGAGACAGGGGCCAGATACGCAGTATTTT.

J is TRBJ2-5 and V is TRBV7-3; 12 bases are a match to TRBD1. Trimming removed 5 bases from V and 4 bases from J; junction bases left unmatched: 5. The CDR3 is 15 amino acids. CDR1 and CDR2 (germline): SGHTA, FQGTGA. CDR3 loop: CASSVGTGGIETQYF. In DNA, the CDR3 is TGTGCCAGCAGCGTAGGGACAGGGGGCATAGAGACCCAGTACTTC.

This clonotype was counted once. This chain joins TRBV5-1 and TRBJ2-4; D assignment may be TRBD1 or TRBD2 (5 bases each). Germline lookup yields CDR1 SGHRS and CDR2 YFSETQ. Trimming cost V 3 bases and J 13 bases, with 23 bases left between them. The CDR3 extends over 15 amino acids. The DNA of the CDR3 is TGCGCCAGCAGCTCCCTCGGGACCCCCGGTGGAGAGCAGTACTTC. This translates into CASSSLGTPGGEQYF.

V is TRBV7-9 and J is TRBJ1-2; 7 bases are shared with TRBD1. Germline CDR1 is SEHNR and CDR2 is FQNEAQ (reference sequence). The CDR3 has 14 amino acids. The ends lost 2 bases at V and 4 bases at J; junction bases unmatched: 4. CDR3 sequence reads: CASSLSGTAYGYTF. In nucleotides, the CDR3 is TGTGCCAGCAGCTTAAGCGGGACAGCCTATGGCTACACCTTC.

This clonotype was seen a handful of times. The chain couples TRBV29-1 to TRBJ2-1; D is unclear. The ends were cut back, 4 bases at V and 6 bases at J, with 7 bases in the middle. In germline, CDR1 is SQVTM, CDR2 ANQGSEA. This CDR3 is 11 amino acids long. CDR3 protein: CSVGPGNEQFF. In DNA form, the CDR3 reads TGCAGCGTTGGTCCCGGCAATGAGCAGTTCTTC.

The chain couples TRBV5-1 to TRBJ2-4; TRBD1 matches 10 bases. CDR1 is SGHRS and CDR2 is YFSETQ in the germline V gene. The CDR3 is made up of 21 amino acids. The V and J ends lost 1 base and 0 bases, in that order; junction bases with no gene match: 16. The CDR3 reads CASSLIGPVGQGIQAKNIQYF. The CDR3 DNA reads as TGCGCCAGCAGCTTGATCGGGCCGGTGGGACAGGGGATACAAGCCAAAAACATTCAGTACTTC.

The chain is built from TRBV6-2 or TRBV6-3 and TRBJ2-1; D is unresolved. Germline lookup yields CDR1 MNHEY and CDR2 SVGEGT. The V gene lost 4 bases and the J gene lost 6 bases, with 10 bases spanning the gap. The CDR3 is 13 amino acids. CDR3 in amino acids: CASSSISINEQFF. For the CDR3, the DNA is TGTGCCAGCAGTTCAATTTCTATCAATGAGCAGTTCTTC.

This clonotype was seen only once. The chain couples TRBV20-1 to TRBJ2-7; TRBD2 is a possible D gene (5 bases). CDR3 length equals 12 residues. The V gene's germline CDR1 is DFQATT and CDR2 SNEGSKA (reference sequence). V was trimmed by 6 bases and J by 2 bases, leaving 11 bases between them. The chain's CDR3 is CSAKRSTYEQYF. The DNA of the CDR3 is TGCAGTGCAAAGCGGTCAACCTACGAGCAGTACTTC.

The V and J genes are TRBV6-6 and TRBJ2-1; 7 nucleotides match TRBD2. V lost 4 bases, J lost 3 bases, and 3 bases stayed unmatched. The CDR3 has 14 amino acids. CDR1 and CDR2 from the germline V gene are MNHNY and SVGAGI (reference sequence). CDR3 protein: CASSFASGYNEQFF. CDR3 nucleotides: TGTGCCAGCAGTTTTGCTAGCGGCTACAATGAGCAGTTCTTC.

This chain joins TRBV5-1 and TRBJ2-1, with D perhaps matching TRBD1 or TRBD2 (6 bases each). CDR1 is SGHRS, CDR2 YFSETQ, per germline. The CDR3 is 15 residues long. V lost 4 bases and J lost 4, with 15 bases in between. Here the CDR3 DNA reads TGCGCCAGCAGCCAAATTCCGGGGGCATACAATGAGCAGTTCTTC. Its protein product is CASSQIPGAYNEQFF.

This rearrangement joins TRBV29-1 to TRBJ2-7, with TRBD1 identical over 8 bases. With 3 bases clipped from V and 7 bases from J, the junction kept 8 bases outside the gene matches. CDR1 and CDR2 (germline): SQVTM, ANQGSEA. CDR3 length: 13 residues. The CDR3 bases are TGCAGCGTTGAGTCGGACAGGGTGGGGGAGCAGTACTTC. Encoded protein: CSVESDRVGEQYF.

The DNA for the CDR3 is TGCAGTGCTAACGTTCCCGCCCTACTCATTCAGTACTTC. Its translation is CSANVPALLIQYF. This rearrangement joins TRBV20-1 to TRBJ2-4; D ambiguous. The CDR3 has 13 residues. CDR1 and CDR2 (germline): DFQATT, SNEGSKA (reference sequence). Trimming left V 4 bases short and J 9 bases short, with 16 bases between.